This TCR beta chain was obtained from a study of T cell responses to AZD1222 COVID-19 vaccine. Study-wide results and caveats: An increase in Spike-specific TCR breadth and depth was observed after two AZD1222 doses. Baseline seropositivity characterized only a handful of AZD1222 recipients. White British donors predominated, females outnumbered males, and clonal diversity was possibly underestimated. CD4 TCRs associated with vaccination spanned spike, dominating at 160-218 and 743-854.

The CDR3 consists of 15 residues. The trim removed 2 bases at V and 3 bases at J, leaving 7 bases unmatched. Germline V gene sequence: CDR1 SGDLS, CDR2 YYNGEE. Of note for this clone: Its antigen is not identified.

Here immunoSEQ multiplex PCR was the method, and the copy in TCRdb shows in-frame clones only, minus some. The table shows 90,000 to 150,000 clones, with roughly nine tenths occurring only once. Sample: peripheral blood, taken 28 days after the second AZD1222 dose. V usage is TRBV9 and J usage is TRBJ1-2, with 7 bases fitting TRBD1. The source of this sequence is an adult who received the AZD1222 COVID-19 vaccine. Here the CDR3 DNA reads TGTGCCAGCAGCGTGTCAGGACAGGCAGACTATGGCTACACCTTC. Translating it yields CASSVSGQADYGYTF.